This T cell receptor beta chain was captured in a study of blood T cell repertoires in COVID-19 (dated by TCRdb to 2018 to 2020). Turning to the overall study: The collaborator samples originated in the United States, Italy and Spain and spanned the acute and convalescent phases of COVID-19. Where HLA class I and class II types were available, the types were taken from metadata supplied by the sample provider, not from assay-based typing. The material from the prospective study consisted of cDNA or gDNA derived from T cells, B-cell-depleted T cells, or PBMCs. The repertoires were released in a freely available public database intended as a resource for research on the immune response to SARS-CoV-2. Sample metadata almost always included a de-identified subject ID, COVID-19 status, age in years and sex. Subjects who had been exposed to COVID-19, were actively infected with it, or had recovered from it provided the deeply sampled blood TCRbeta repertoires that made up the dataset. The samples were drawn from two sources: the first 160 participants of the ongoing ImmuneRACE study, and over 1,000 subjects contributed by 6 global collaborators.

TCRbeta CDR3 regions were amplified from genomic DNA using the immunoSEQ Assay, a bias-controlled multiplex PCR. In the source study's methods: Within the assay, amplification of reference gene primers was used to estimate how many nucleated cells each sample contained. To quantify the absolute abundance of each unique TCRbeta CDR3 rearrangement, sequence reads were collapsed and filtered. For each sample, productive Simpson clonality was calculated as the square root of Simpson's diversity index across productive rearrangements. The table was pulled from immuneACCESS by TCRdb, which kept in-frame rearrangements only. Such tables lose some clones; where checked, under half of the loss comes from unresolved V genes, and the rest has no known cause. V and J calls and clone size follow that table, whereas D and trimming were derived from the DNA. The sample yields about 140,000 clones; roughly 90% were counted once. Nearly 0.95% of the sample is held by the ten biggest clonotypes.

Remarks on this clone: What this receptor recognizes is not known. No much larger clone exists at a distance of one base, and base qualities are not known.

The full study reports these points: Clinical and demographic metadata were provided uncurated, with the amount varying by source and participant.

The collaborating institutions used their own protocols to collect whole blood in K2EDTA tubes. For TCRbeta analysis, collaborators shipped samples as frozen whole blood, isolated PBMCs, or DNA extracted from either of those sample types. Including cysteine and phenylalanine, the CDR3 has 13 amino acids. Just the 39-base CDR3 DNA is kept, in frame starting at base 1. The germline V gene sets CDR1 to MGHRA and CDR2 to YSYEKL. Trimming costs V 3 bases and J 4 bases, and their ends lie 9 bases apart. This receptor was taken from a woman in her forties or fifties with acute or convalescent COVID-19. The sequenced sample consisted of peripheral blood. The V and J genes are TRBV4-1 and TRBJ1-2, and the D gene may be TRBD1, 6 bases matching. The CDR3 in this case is CASSHNRVYGYTF. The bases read TGCGCCAGCAGCCATAACAGGGTCTATGGCTACACCTTC.